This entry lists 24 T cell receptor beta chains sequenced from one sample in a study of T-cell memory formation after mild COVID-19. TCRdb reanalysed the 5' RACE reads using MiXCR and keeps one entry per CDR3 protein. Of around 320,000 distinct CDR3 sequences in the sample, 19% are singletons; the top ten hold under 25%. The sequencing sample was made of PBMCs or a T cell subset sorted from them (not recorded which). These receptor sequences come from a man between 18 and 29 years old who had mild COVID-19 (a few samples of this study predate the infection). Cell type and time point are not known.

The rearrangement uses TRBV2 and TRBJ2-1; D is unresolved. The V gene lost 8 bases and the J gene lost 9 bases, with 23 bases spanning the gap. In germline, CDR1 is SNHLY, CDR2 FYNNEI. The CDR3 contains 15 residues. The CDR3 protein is CASVPPWQARGEQFF. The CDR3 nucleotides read TGTGCCAGCGTCCCCCCCTGGCAAGCACGCGGTGAGCAGTTCTTC.

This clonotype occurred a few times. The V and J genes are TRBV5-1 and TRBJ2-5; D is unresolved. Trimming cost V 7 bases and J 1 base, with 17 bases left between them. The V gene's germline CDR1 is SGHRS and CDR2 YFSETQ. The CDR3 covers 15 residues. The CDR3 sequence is CASRNDHGSQETQYF. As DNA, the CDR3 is TGCGCCAGCCGAAACGACCACGGGTCCCAAGAGACCCAGTACTTC.

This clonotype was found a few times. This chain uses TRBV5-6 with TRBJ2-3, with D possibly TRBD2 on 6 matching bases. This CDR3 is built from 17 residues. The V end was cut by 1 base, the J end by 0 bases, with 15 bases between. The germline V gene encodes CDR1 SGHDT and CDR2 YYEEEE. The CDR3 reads CASSLRGLSPSTDTQYF. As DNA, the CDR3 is TGTGCCAGCAGCTTGCGGGGACTGTCACCTAGCACAGATACGCAGTATTTT. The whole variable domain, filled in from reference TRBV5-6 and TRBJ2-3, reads DAGVTQSPTHLIKTRGQQVTLRCSPKSGHDTVSWYQQALGQGPQFIFQYYEEEERQRGNFPDRFSGHQFPNYSSELNVNALLLGDSALYLCASSLRGLSPSTDTQYFGPGTRLTVL.

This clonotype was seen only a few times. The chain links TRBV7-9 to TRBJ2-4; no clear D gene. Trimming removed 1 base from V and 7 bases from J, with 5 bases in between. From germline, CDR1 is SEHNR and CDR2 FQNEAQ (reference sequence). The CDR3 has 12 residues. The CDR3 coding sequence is TGTGCCAGCAGCTTAGTCTCGAACATTCAGTACTTC. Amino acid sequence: CASSLVSNIQYF.

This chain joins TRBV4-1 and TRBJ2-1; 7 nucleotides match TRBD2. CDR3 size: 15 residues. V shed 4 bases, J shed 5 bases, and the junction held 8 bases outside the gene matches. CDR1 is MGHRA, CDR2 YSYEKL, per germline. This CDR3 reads CASSLSWGGNNEQFF. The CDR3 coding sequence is TGCGCCAGCAGCCTCAGTTGGGGGGGAAACAATGAGCAGTTCTTC.

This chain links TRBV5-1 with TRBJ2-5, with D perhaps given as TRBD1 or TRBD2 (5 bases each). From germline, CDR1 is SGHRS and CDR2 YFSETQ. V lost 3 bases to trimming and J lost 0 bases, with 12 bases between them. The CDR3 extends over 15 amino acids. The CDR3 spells CASSSGDVYQETQYF. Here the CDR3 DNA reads TGCGCCAGCAGCTCCGGGGACGTGTACCAAGAGACCCAGTACTTC.

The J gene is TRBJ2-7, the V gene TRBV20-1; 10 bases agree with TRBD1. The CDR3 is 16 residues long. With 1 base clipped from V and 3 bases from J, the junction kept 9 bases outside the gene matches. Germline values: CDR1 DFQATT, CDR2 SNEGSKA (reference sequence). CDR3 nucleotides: TGCAGTGCTAGAGTCGTGGCCGGGACAGGGGTCTACGAGCAGTACTTC. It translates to CSARVVAGTGVYEQYF.

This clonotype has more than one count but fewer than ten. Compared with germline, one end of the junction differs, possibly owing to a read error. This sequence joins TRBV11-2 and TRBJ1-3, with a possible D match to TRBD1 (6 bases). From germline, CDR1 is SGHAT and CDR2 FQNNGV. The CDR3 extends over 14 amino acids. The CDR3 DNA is TGTGCCAGCAGCCGACAGGACTCTCGAAACACCATATATTTT. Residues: CASSRQDSRNTIYF.

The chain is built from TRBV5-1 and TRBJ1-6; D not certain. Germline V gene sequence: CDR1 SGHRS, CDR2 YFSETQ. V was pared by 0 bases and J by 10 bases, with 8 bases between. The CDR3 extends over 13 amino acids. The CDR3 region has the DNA TGCGCCAGCAGCTTGGCCTCTAGGTCACCCCTCCACTTT. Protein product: CASSLASRSPLHF.

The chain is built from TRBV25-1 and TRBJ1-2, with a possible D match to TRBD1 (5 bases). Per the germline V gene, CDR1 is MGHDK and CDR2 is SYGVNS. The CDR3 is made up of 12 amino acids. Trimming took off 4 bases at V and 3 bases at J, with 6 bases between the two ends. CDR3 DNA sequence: TGTGCCAGCAGTGTGGGGCACTATGGCTACACCTTC. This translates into CASSVGHYGYTF.

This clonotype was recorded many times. The CDR3 bases are TGTGCCAGCAGTTTAGCGGGACAGTACACCGGGGAGCTGTTTTTT. Translation: CASSLAGQYTGELFF. The chain is built from TRBV12-3 or TRBV12-4 and TRBJ2-2; 7 bases match TRBD1. CDR3 size: 15 residues. Germline trimming cut 0 bases from V and 3 bases from J; bases unmatched to any gene: 1.

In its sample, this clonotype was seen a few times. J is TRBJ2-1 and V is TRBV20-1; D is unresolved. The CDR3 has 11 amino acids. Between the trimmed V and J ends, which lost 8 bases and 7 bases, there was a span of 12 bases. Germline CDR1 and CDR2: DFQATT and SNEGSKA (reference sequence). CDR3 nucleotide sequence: TGCAGTACCGAACCGGTAAATGAGCAGTTCTTC. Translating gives CSTEPVNEQFF.

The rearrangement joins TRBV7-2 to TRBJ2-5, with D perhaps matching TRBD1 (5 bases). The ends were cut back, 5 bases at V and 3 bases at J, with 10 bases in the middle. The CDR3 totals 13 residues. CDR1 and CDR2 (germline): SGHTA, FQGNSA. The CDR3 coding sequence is TGTGCCAGCAGCAACGGCAGGGAAGAGACCCAGTACTTC. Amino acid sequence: CASSNGREETQYF.

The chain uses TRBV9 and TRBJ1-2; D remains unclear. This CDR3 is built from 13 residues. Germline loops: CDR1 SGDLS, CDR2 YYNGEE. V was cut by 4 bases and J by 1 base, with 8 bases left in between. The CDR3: CASSPDDNYGYTF. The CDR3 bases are TGTGCCAGCAGCCCAGACGATAACTATGGCTACACCTTC. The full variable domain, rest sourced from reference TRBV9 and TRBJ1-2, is DSGVTQTPKHLITATGQRVTLRCSPRSGDLSVYWYQQSLDQGLQFLIQYYNGEERAKGNILERFSAQQFPDLHSELNLSSLELGDSALYFCASSPDDNYGYTFGSGTRLTVV.

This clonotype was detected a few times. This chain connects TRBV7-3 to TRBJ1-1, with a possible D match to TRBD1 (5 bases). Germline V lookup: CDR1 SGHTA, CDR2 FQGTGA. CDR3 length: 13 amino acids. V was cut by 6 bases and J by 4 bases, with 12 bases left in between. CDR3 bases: TGTGCCAGCAGTTTCGACAGAAGCACTGAAGCTTTCTTT. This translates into CASSFDRSTEAFF. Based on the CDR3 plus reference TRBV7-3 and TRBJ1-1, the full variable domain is GAGVSQTPSNKVTEKGKYVELRCDPISGHTALYWYRQSLGQGPEFLIYFQGTGAADDSGLPNDRFFAVRPEGSVSTLKIQRTERGDSAVYLCASSFDRSTEAFFGQGTRLTVV.

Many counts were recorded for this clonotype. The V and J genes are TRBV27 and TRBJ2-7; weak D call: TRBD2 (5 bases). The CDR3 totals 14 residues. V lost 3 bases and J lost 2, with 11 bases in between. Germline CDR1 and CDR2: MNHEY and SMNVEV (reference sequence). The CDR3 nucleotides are TGTGCCAGCAGTTTCAGAGGGCAAGCCTACGAGCAGTACTTC. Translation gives CASSFRGQAYEQYF.

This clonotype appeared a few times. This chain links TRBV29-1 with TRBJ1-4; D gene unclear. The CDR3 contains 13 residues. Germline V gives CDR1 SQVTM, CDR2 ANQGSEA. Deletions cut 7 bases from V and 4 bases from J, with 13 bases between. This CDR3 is CSASWARNEKLFF. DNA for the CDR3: TGCAGCGCATCCTGGGCCCGTAATGAAAAACTGTTTTTT.

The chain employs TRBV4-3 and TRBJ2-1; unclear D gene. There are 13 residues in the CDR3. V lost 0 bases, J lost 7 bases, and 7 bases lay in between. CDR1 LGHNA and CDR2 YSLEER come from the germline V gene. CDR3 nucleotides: TGCGCCAGCAGCCAAGATTGGCGGAATGAGCAGTTCTTC. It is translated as CASSQDWRNEQFF.

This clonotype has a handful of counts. CDR3: CASSQPQRGAQETQYF. The DNA for the CDR3 is TGCGCCAGCAGCCAACCACAGCGGGGGGCCCAAGAGACCCAGTACTTC. This chain joins TRBV4-1 and TRBJ2-5; 9 positions match TRBD2. V shed 2 bases, J shed 1 base, and the junction held 5 bases outside the gene matches. Germline lookup yields CDR1 MGHRA and CDR2 YSYEKL. The CDR3 contains 16 residues.

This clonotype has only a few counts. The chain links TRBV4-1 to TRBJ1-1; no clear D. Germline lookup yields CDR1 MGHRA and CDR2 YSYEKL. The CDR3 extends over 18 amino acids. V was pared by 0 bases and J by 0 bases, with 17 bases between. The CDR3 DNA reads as TGCGCCAGCAGCCAAGATTTAAAGGGCGGTTCCGTGAACACTGAAGCTTTCTTT. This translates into CASSQDLKGGSVNTEAFF.

For the CDR3, the DNA is TGCAGCGTTGGAGGGTATGACATGAACACTGAAGCTTTCTTT. The encoded protein is CSVGGYDMNTEAFF. V gene TRBV29-1 combines with J gene TRBJ1-1, with D hard to call. From germline, CDR1 is SQVTM and CDR2 ANQGSEA. The CDR3 runs 14 residues. Trimming removed 4 bases from V and 0 bases from J, with 12 bases in between.

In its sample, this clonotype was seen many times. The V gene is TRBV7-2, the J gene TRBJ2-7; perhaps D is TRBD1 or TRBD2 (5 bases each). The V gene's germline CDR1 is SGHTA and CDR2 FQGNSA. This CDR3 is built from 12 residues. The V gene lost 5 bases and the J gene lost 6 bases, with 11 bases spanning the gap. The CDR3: CASSPWDGEQYF. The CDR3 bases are TGTGCCAGCAGCCCCTGGGACGGCGAGCAGTACTTC.

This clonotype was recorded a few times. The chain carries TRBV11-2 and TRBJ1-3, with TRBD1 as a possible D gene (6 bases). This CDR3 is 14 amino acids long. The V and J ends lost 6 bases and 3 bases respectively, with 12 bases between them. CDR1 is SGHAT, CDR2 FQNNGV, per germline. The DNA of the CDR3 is TGTGCCAGCAGTCTTACAGGGCGTGGAAACACCATATATTTT. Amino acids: CASSLTGRGNTIYF.

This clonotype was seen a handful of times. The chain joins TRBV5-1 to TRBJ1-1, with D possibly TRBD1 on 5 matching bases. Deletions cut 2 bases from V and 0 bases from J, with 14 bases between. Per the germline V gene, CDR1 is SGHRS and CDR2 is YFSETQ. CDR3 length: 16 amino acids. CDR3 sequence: CASSFSVGVMNTEAFF. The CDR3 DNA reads TGCGCCAGCAGCTTCAGTGTGGGGGTGATGAACACTGAAGCTTTCTTT.